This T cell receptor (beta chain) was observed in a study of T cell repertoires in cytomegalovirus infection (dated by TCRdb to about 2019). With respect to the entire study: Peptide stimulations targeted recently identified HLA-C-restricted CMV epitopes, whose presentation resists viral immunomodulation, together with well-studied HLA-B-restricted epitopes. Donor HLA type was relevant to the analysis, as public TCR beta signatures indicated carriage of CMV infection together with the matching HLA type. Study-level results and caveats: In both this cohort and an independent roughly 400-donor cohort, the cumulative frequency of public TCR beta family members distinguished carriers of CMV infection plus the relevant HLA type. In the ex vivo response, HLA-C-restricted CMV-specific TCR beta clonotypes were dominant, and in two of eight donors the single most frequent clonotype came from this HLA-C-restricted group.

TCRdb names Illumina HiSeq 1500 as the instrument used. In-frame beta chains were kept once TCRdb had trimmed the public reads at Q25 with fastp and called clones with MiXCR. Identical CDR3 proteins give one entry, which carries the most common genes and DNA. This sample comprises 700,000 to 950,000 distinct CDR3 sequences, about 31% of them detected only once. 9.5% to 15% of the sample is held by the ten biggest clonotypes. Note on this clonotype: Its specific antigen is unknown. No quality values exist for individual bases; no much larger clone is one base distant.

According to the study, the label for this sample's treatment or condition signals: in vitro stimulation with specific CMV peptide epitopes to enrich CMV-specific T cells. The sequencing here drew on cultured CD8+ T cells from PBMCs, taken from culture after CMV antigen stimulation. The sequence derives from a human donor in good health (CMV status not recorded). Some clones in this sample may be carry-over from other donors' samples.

The CDR3 corresponds to CASISPTDTQYF. The nucleotide sequence is TGTGCCAGTATTAGCCCGACAGATACGCAGTATTTT. The sequence joins TRBV6-6 to TRBJ2-3, with the D gene not clear enough to name. The cysteine opens and the phenylalanine closes a CDR3 of 12 amino acids. Solely the CDR3 DNA is kept, with 36 bases framed from the first base. V and J lose 9 bases and 3 bases, and a span of 10 bases separates them. Taken from the germline V gene (reference sequence), the CDR1 and CDR2 loops are MNHNY and SVGAGI.